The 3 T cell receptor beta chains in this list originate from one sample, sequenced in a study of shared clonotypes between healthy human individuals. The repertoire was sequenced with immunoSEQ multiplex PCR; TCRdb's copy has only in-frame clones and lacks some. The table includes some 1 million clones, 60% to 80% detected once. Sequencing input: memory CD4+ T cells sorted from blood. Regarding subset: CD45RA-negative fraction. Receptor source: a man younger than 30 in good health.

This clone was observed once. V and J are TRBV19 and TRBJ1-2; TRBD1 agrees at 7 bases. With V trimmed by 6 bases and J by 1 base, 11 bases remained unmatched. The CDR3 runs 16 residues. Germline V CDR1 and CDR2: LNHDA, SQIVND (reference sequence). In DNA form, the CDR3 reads TGTGCCAGTAGCAGGGGGGACTATCCCATTAACTATGGCTACACCTTC. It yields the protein CASSRGDYPINYGYTF.

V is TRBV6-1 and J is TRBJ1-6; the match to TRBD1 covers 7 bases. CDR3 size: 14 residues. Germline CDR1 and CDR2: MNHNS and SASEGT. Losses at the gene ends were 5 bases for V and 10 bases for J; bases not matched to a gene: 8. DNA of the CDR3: TGTGCCAGCAGTAGGGGGCCGACTAGCTCACCCCTCCACTTT. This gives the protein CASSRGPTSSPLHF.

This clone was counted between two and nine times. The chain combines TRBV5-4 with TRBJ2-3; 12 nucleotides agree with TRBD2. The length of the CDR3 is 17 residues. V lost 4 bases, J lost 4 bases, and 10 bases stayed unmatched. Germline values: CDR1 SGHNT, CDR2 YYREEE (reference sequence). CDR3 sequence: CASSDKASGGAADTQYF. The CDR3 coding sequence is TGTGCCAGCAGCGACAAGGCTAGCGGGGGGGCGGCAGATACGCAGTATTTT.